The clone carrying this TCR beta chain was detected only a few times. Its antigen is undetermined. The observed sequence ends 3 residues before the CDR3 terminus, with the missing tail filled in from the germline J gene. Equal genomic DNA amounts from CVID and control samples were sequenced. Profiled with immunoSEQ multiplex PCR; TCRdb holds only in-frame clones, not every one. The sample shows 16,000 or so clones, none of them appearing just once. This entry comes from a study of T cell clonality in common variable immunodeficiency. Replacement immunoglobulin had been given to every CVID subject for at least one year. No CVID subject was ill or on immunomodulatory drugs when sampled. Study conclusions and caveats: Common variable immunodeficiency TCR beta sequences reportedly had fewer deletions and N-nucleotide insertions. Repertoire-complication correlations in CVID were limited by patient heterogeneity.

The germline gives CDR1 LNHDA, CDR2 SQIVND (reference sequence). Trimming left V 8 bases short and J 0 bases short, with 9 bases between. This CDR3 spans 13 amino acids. What was sequenced was peripheral blood mononuclear cells. This rearrangement joins TRBV19 to TRBJ2-3, with D possibly TRBD1 on 6 matching bases. The source is a human donor with common variable immunodeficiency. CDR3 region: CASGTTSTDTQYF. The CDR3 bases that were read are TGTGCCAGTGGGACAACTAGCACAGATACG. Full variable domain (missing parts from reference TRBV19 and TRBJ2-3): DGGITQSPKYLFRKEGQNVTLSCEQNLNHDAMYWYRQDPGQGLRLIYYSQIVNDFQKGDIAEGYSVSREKKESFPLTVTSAQKNPTAFYLCASGTTSTDTQYFGPGTRLTVL.